The 27 T cell receptor beta chains below all came from one sample that was sequenced in a study of graft-versus-host responses after intestinal transplantation. Assay used: immunoSEQ multiplex PCR; TCRdb lists only in-frame clones, some missing. The sample consists of around 13,000 clones, around 40% of them appearing once. This specimen consisted of alloreactive CD4+ T cells from a mixed lymphocyte reaction culture, obtained before intestinal transplant. Subset indicated: CFSE-low proliferating T cells sorted from approximately six-day pre-transplant mixed lymphocyte reaction (GvH or HvG direction). The receptor source for this set is a human patient who received an intestinal transplant.

This clone was recorded a few times. CDR3 sequence: CASSLANRGRDGYTF. In nucleotides, the CDR3 is TGTGCCAGCAGCTTAGCGAACAGAGGGAGGGATGGCTACACCTTC. This chain connects TRBV7-2 to TRBJ1-2; D is unresolved. The CDR3 sequence is 15 residues long. Germline CDR1 is SGHTA and CDR2 is FQGNSA. Trimming removed 0 bases from V and 6 bases from J, with 14 bases in between.

This chain joins TRBV7-2 and TRBJ2-7, with TRBD2 matching 12 bases. The V segment lost 5 bases and the J segment 9 bases; nucleotides outside the gene matches: 8. CDR1 is SGHTA and CDR2 is FQGNSA in the germline V gene. The CDR3 runs 14 residues. CDR3 region: CASSPGLAGLTQYF. The CDR3 nucleotides are TGTGCCAGCAGCCCGGGACTAGCGGGCCTGACGCAGTACTTC.

The V call is TRBV30, the J call TRBJ1-6; 9 bases match TRBD1. CDR1 and CDR2 (germline): GTSNPN, SVGIG (reference sequence). The CDR3 sequence is 15 residues long. Germline trimming cut 3 bases from V and 8 bases from J; bases unmatched to any gene: 8. For the CDR3, the DNA is TGTGCCTGGAGATTCCGGGACAGGGAGTATTCACCCCTCCACTTT. Protein sequence: CAWRFRDREYSPLHF.

J is TRBJ2-5 and V is TRBV11-2, with 8 bases identical to TRBD2. Trimming at V came to 3 bases and at J to 5 bases, leaving 5 bases not matched to a gene. The CDR3 totals 14 residues. The V gene's germline CDR1 is SGHAT and CDR2 FQNNGV. In nucleotides, the CDR3 is TGTGCCAGCAGCTTGACTCCTAGCGGGGAGACCCAGTACTTC. Translation gives CASSLTPSGETQYF.

This clone was picked up a small number of times. The rearrangement joins TRBV7-2 to TRBJ2-1; tentative D call: TRBD1 (6 bases). CDR1 and CDR2 from the germline V gene are SGHTA and FQGNSA. Trimming pared 6 bases from V and 2 bases from J, leaving 17 bases between. The CDR3 consists of 16 residues. CDR3 protein: CASRLTGTSTYNEQFF. CDR3 sequence (DNA): TGTGCCAGCAGGCTTACAGGGACATCGACCTACAATGAGCAGTTCTTC.

Sample share makes this clone medium-sized. V and J are TRBV7-9 and TRBJ1-1; possible D gene TRBD1, 6 bases. The ends were cut back, 2 bases at V and 4 bases at J, with 8 bases in the middle. The length of the CDR3 is 13 residues. Germline V gene data show CDR1 as SEHNR and CDR2 as FQNEAQ (reference sequence). CDR3 coding DNA: TGTGCCAGCAGCTTAAGGGGGGGCACTGAAGCTTTCTTT. It codes for CASSLRGGTEAFF.

This clone was counted only a few times. This sequence joins TRBV6-6 and TRBJ2-1; 8 bases line up with TRBD1. CDR3 length: 16 amino acids. V trimming: 7 bases; J trimming: 7 bases; junction bases outside the gene matches: 15. Germline loops: CDR1 MNHNY, CDR2 SVGAGI (reference sequence). The CDR3, as DNA: TGTGCCAGCATCACACCCTCCGGGACAGGCGGTAATGAGCAGTTCTTC. Encoded protein: CASITPSGTGGNEQFF.

This clone was found a few times. The chain has TRBV12-5 and TRBJ2-6; the D gene is possibly TRBD1 (5 bases). The CDR3 contains 18 residues. Germline CDR1 is LGHNT and CDR2 is FRNRAP. Trimming cost V 5 bases and J 5 bases, with 22 bases left between them. The CDR3 loop reads CASGGLGAGQSRANVLTF. CDR3 coding DNA: TGTGCTAGTGGTGGTCTGGGTGCAGGACAAAGTCGGGCCAACGTCCTGACTTTC.

V is TRBV4-2 and J is TRBJ2-5, with 9 bases fitting TRBD2. Trimming removed 1 base from V and 11 bases from J; junction bases left unmatched: 11. The CDR3 length is 15 residues. From germline, CDR1 is LGHNA and CDR2 YNFKEQ. The CDR3, as DNA: TGTGCCAGCAGCCAAGTGAGCGGGGGGCCTGGAGAGCAGTACTTC. Protein: CASSQVSGGPGEQYF.

By share of the sample, this clone is medium-sized. The CDR3 sequence is CASSMDRGRTGELFF. The CDR3 DNA reads as TGTGCCAGCAGTATGGACAGGGGGAGGACCGGGGAGCTGTTTTTT. The chain couples TRBV5-4 to TRBJ2-2, with 10 bases fitting TRBD1. The V segment lost 5 bases and the J segment 5 bases; nucleotides outside the gene matches: 6. Germline assignment: CDR1 SGHNT and CDR2 YYREEE (reference sequence). The CDR3 has 15 residues.

The chain recombines TRBV6-5 with TRBJ2-7; maybe TRBD1 (6 bases). This CDR3 region has 14 residues. V gave up 6 bases and J gave up 0 bases, with 12 bases separating them. The germline V gene has CDR1 MNHEY and CDR2 SVGAGI. DNA for the CDR3: TGTGCCAGCAGGGGGGCAGGGCTCTCCTACGAGCAGTACTTC. It translates to CASRGAGLSYEQYF.

The rearrangement links TRBV6-6 to TRBJ1-1; D is unclear. V was shortened by 6 bases and J by 4 bases, with 18 bases between the two germline ends. The V gene's germline CDR1 is MNHNY and CDR2 SVGAGI (reference sequence). The CDR3 runs 15 residues. The CDR3 coding sequence is TGTGCCAGCAGAAGGATGCCGATAGGGAGCACTGAAGCTTTCTTT. Encoded protein: CASRRMPIGSTEAFF.

CDR3: CASSLRTGGTGELFF. CDR3 in DNA: TGCGCCAGCAGTCTACGGACAGGGGGCACCGGGGAGCTGTTTTTT. This chain links TRBV23-1 with TRBJ2-2; 10 nucleotides match TRBD1. TRBV23-1 is noted as an ORF with a role that remains uncertain. There are 15 residues in the CDR3. V gave up 4 bases and J gave up 4 bases; unmatched junction bases: 3.

With respect to this clone: The germline gene is not matched at one end of the junction; a read error may be the cause. The chain couples TRBV5-1 to TRBJ2-7, with 13 bases lining up with TRBD2. In germline, CDR1 is SGHRS, CDR2 YFSETQ. The CDR3 totals 16 residues. CDR3 sequence (DNA): TGCGTCAGCAGCTTAACGTCGACTAGCGGGGGGTACGAGCAGTACTTC. Translated: CVSSLTSTSGGYEQYF.

This clone has more than one count but fewer than ten. This chain connects TRBV7-2 to TRBJ2-1; 12 nucleotides line up with TRBD2. V gave up 5 bases and J gave up 2 bases; unmatched junction bases: 7. Germline CDR1 is SGHTA and CDR2 is FQGNSA. The CDR3 covers 17 residues. The CDR3 loop is CASSRLLAGGTYNEQFF. DNA of the CDR3: TGTGCCAGCAGCCGCCTTCTAGCGGGGGGGACCTACAATGAGCAGTTCTTC.

This clone was observed a handful of times. The chain links TRBV7-2 to TRBJ1-4, with a weak D call TRBD1 (5 bases). Trimming left V 5 bases short and J 9 bases short, with 16 bases between. Germline assignment: CDR1 SGHTA and CDR2 FQGNSA. CDR3 size: 14 residues. As DNA, the CDR3 is TGTGCCAGCAGCGCAGGAGGGGCAGGGCAAAAACTGTTTTTT. Residues: CASSAGGAGQKLFF.

The J gene is TRBJ1-2, the V gene TRBV7-2, with TRBD1 identical over 9 bases. The germline gives CDR1 SGHTA, CDR2 FQGNSA. J gave up 7 bases and V 1 base, and 7 bases lay outside the gene matches. The CDR3 runs to 15 residues. CDR3 coding DNA: TGTGCCAGCAGCTTAGTATCGGGACAGGGCTCTGGCTACACCTTC. As protein: CASSLVSGQGSGYTF.

This clone came up a few times. This rearrangement joins TRBV5-1 to TRBJ1-1, with D perhaps matching TRBD1 (5 bases). The CDR3 consists of 14 residues. The V end was cut by 3 bases, the J end by 2 bases, with 11 bases between. From germline, CDR1 is SGHRS and CDR2 YFSETQ. CDR3 residues: CASSWDGLNTEAFF. The CDR3, as DNA: TGCGCCAGCAGCTGGGACGGACTAAACACTGAAGCTTTCTTT.

The V and J genes are TRBV5-8 and TRBJ1-1; D is perhaps TRBD1 (5 bases). Germline CDR1 and CDR2: SGHTS and YDEGEE. V shed 4 bases and J shed 1 base, with 23 bases lying between them. CDR3 length equals 18 residues. The CDR3: CASSIPSLLAGWNTEAFF. For the CDR3, the DNA is TGTGCCAGCAGCATTCCATCCCTACTGGCAGGGTGGAACACTGAAGCTTTCTTT.

This clone was seen a few times. This chain connects TRBV9 to TRBJ1-5; unclear D gene. This CDR3 region has 13 residues. Trimming left V 0 bases short and J 5 bases short, with 6 bases between. The germline gives CDR1 SGDLS, CDR2 YYNGEE. CDR3 sequence: CASSVAGDQPQHF. The CDR3 DNA reads TGTGCCAGCAGCGTAGCCGGGGATCAGCCCCAGCATTTT.

This clone has a handful of counts. The chain has TRBV5-1 and TRBJ2-7; a possible D gene is TRBD1 (6 bases). The CDR3 covers 14 residues. V was cut by 1 base and J by 5 bases, with 13 bases left in between. Germline V gene lookup returns CDR1 SGHRS and CDR2 YFSETQ. CDR3 in amino acids: CASSLQSGVNEQYF. CDR3 nucleotide sequence: TGCGCCAGCAGCTTGCAGTCAGGGGTCAACGAGCAGTACTTC.

The V gene is TRBV7-9, the J gene TRBJ2-7, with a tentative D call TRBD2 (5 bases). Trimming shortened V by 5 bases and J by 3 bases, and 14 bases separated the two germline ends. This CDR3 is 14 amino acids long. Looked up from germline, CDR1 is SEHNR and CDR2 is FQNEAQ (reference sequence). Here the CDR3 DNA reads TGTGCCAGCAGCCGACGGACTGGGAACTACGAGCAGTACTTC. Translation gives CASSRRTGNYEQYF. Complete variable domain (other parts from reference TRBV7-9 and TRBJ2-7): DTGVSQNPRHKITKRGQNVTFRCDPISEHNRLYWYRQTLGQGPEFLTYFQNEAQLEKSRLLSDRFSAERPKGSFSTLEIQRTEQGDSAMYLCASSRRTGNYEQYFGPGTRLTVT.

This clone was seen a few times. This chain links TRBV11-3 with TRBJ2-5; the match to TRBD2 covers 16 bases. J gave up 5 bases and V 3 bases, and 6 bases lay outside the gene matches. This CDR3 has 17 residues. Germline V gene data show CDR1 as SGHNT and CDR2 as YENEEA. CDR3 nucleotide sequence: TGTGCCAGCAGCTTCCCGGGACTAGCGGGGGGGCCTGAGACCCAGTACTTC. Amino acids: CASSFPGLAGGPETQYF.

V usage is TRBV27 and J usage is TRBJ1-3; D call uncertain. CDR1 and CDR2 from the germline V gene are MNHEY and SMNVEV (reference sequence). There are 17 residues in the CDR3. Trimming took 5 bases from V and 7 from J, leaving 24 bases between them. CDR3: CASSAFIIGGRLNTIYF. For the CDR3, the DNA is TGTGCCAGCAGTGCCTTTATAATCGGCGGGCGGCTGAACACCATATATTTT.

Worth noting for this clone: Other DNA sequences of this sample code for an identical CDR3. This sequence joins TRBV9 and TRBJ2-1; tentative D call: TRBD1 (6 bases). CDR1 and CDR2 (germline): SGDLS, YYNGEE. V was shortened by 0 bases and J by 2 bases, with 9 bases between the two germline ends. The length of the CDR3 is 15 residues. CDR3 DNA: TGTGCCAGCAGCGTAGGCCAGGGGCCCTACAATGAGCAGTTCTTC. Protein sequence: CASSVGQGPYNEQFF.

J is TRBJ1-1 and V is TRBV6-5; D gene ambiguous. Trimming removed 0 bases from V and 5 bases from J, with 7 bases in between. The germline V gene encodes CDR1 MNHEY and CDR2 SVGAGI. The length of the CDR3 is 13 residues. The CDR3 sequence is CASSYSRGTEAFF. In DNA, the CDR3 is TGTGCCAGCAGTTACTCGCGGGGTACTGAAGCTTTCTTT.

The rearrangement joins TRBV11-2 to TRBJ2-1; D unclear. The CDR3 covers 12 residues. Germline V gene data show CDR1 as SGHAT and CDR2 as FQNNGV. Trimming shortened V by 6 bases and J by 9 bases, and 12 bases separated the two germline ends. CDR3 coding DNA: TGTGCCAGCAGTTCGGTGTCGAGTGAGCAGTTCTTC. Translation: CASSSVSSEQFF.